Listed below are T cell receptor beta chains from one sample, sequenced in a study of cytomegalovirus exposure and HLA in healthy donors. Some clones are missing from TCRdb's copy, which holds only in-frame ones; the method was immunoSEQ multiplex PCR. The sample records 130,000 to 150,000 clones, about 82% being singletons. Sequencing used PBMCs. The source of these receptors is a man younger than 40 in good health and CMV-seronegative. CDR3s include the opening cysteine and the closing phenylalanine or tryptophan. The order of the fields is CDR3 length, D gene, V gene, J gene, clone size, CDR3 DNA, CDR3 protein. The D gene is left open where the match is weak. The size entry is marked missing in some rows and otherwise reads once, few, many or a size class.

CDR3 length: 20
D gene: -
V gene: TRBV4-1
J gene: TRBJ1-4
clone size: -
CDR3 DNA: TGCGCCAGCAGCCAAGATAGCCGACGTTTAGTCCCCGCAACTAATGAAAAACTGTTTTTT
CDR3 protein: CASSQDSRRLVPATNEKLFF

CDR3 length: 13
D gene: -
V gene: TRBV7-2
J gene: TRBJ2-7
clone size: -
CDR3 DNA: TGTGCCAGCAGCTTAGGGGCCACCTACGAGCAGTACTTC
CDR3 protein: CASSLGATYEQYF

CDR3 length: 16
D gene: -
V gene: TRBV11-2
J gene: TRBJ1-1
clone size: once
CDR3 DNA: TGTGCCAGCAGCCATCGGGTTGCGGACTGGAACACTGAAGCTTTCTTT
CDR3 protein: CASSHRVADWNTEAFF

CDR3 length: 13
D gene: -
V gene: TRBV28
J gene: TRBJ1-2
clone size: -
CDR3 DNA: TGTGCCATCGAACCCCAGGCCCTTGGGGGCTACACCTTC
CDR3 protein: CAIEPQALGGYTF

CDR3 length: 16
D gene: TRBD2
V gene: TRBV4-1
J gene: TRBJ2-3
clone size: -
CDR3 DNA: TGCGCCAGCAGCCGCACTAGCGGGTCTAGCACAGATACGCAGTATTTT
CDR3 protein: CASSRTSGSSTDTQYF

CDR3 length: 16
D gene: TRBD1
V gene: TRBV6-5
J gene: TRBJ1-6
clone size: -
CDR3 DNA: TGTGCCAGCAGTTACCAGGCACAGGGGGTAGGGTCACCCCTCCACTTT
CDR3 protein: CASSYQAQGVGSPLHF

CDR3 length: 15
D gene: -
V gene: TRBV19
J gene: TRBJ1-1
clone size: -
CDR3 DNA: TGTGCCAGTAGTCCTTCGGACAGCCTGAACACTGAAGCTTTCTTT
CDR3 protein: CASSPSDSLNTEAFF

CDR3 length: 14
D gene: TRBD1
V gene: TRBV4-1
J gene: TRBJ1-2
clone size: -
CDR3 DNA: TGCGCCAGCAGTCACCCGGGACAGAGATATGGCTACACCTTC
CDR3 protein: CASSHPGQRYGYTF

CDR3 length: 13
D gene: -
V gene: TRBV4-1
J gene: TRBJ2-3
clone size: few
CDR3 DNA: TGCGCCAGCAGCCAAACCAATGAGGATACGCAGTATTTT
CDR3 protein: CASSQTNEDTQYF

CDR3 length: 15
D gene: TRBD2
V gene: TRBV18
J gene: TRBJ2-1
clone size: once
CDR3 DNA: TGTGCCAGCTCACCCGGAGCGGGGTCCTACAATGAGCAGTTCTTC
CDR3 protein: CASSPGAGSYNEQFF

CDR3 length: 15
D gene: TRBD1
V gene: TRBV5-5
J gene: TRBJ2-2
clone size: -
CDR3 DNA: TGTGCCAGCAGCGCTCGGACAGGGAAACCCGGGGAGCTGTTTTTT
CDR3 protein: CASSARTGKPGELFF

CDR3 length: 15
D gene: -
V gene: TRBV5-1
J gene: TRBJ1-5
clone size: -
CDR3 DNA: TGCGCCAGCAGCTTGGGCAGTCAGGGAAATCAGCCCCAGCATTTT
CDR3 protein: CASSLGSQGNQPQHF

CDR3 length: 15
D gene: -
V gene: TRBV2
J gene: TRBJ1-4
clone size: few
CDR3 DNA: TGTGCCAGCAGTGAAGGAACTGCAACTAATGAAAAACTGTTTTTT
CDR3 protein: CASSEGTATNEKLFF

CDR3 length: 16
D gene: TRBD2
V gene: TRBV6-1
J gene: TRBJ2-3
clone size: -
CDR3 DNA: TGTGCCAGCATTGACGGTACGGCGGGAGTAGGAGATACGCAGTATTTT
CDR3 protein: CASIDGTAGVGDTQYF

CDR3 length: 14
D gene: -
V gene: TRBV30
J gene: TRBJ1-5
clone size: few
CDR3 DNA: TGTGCCTGGAGTGCCGGGACATCGTGGCAGCCCCAGCATTTT
CDR3 protein: CAWSAGTSWQPQHF

CDR3 length: 15
D gene: TRBD1
V gene: TRBV6-5
J gene: TRBJ2-2
clone size: -
CDR3 DNA: TGTGCCAGCAGTTACGGGACAGGGGGCCCCGGGGAGCTGTTTTTT
CDR3 protein: CASSYGTGGPGELFF

CDR3 length: 17
D gene: -
V gene: TRBV18
J gene: TRBJ2-7
clone size: -
CDR3 DNA: TGTGCCAGCTCAGCAAGAGGCATTGGAGGGTCAGGGTACGAGCAGTACTTC
CDR3 protein: CASSARGIGGSGYEQYF

CDR3 length: 13
D gene: -
V gene: TRBV4-1
J gene: TRBJ2-1
clone size: -
CDR3 DNA: TGCGCCAGCAGGGGGGCAGGGGACAATGAGCAGTTCTTC
CDR3 protein: CASRGAGDNEQFF

CDR3 length: 15
D gene: TRBD1
V gene: TRBV5-4
J gene: TRBJ1-1
clone size: -
CDR3 DNA: TGTGCCAGCAGCTGGTTCGGACAGGTCGGCACTGAAGCTTTCTTT
CDR3 protein: CASSWFGQVGTEAFF

CDR3 length: 14
D gene: TRBD1
V gene: TRBV5-1
J gene: TRBJ2-3
clone size: few
CDR3 DNA: TGCGCCAGCAGCTTAGACAGGGCCACAGATACGCAGTATTTT
CDR3 protein: CASSLDRATDTQYF

CDR3 length: 13
D gene: -
V gene: TRBV28
J gene: TRBJ2-5
clone size: -
CDR3 DNA: TGTGCCAGCAGACCCACAGTGGATGAGACCCAGTACTTC
CDR3 protein: CASRPTVDETQYF

CDR3 length: 12
D gene: -
V gene: TRBV29-1
J gene: TRBJ1-2
clone size: -
CDR3 DNA: TGCAGCGTTGACCGGTTTAACTATGGCTACACCTTC
CDR3 protein: CSVDRFNYGYTF

CDR3 length: 13
D gene: -
V gene: TRBV5-4
J gene: TRBJ1-2
clone size: -
CDR3 DNA: TGTGCCAGCAGCTTGGGGCAAGGAGGTGGCTACACCTTC
CDR3 protein: CASSLGQGGGYTF

CDR3 length: 13
D gene: TRBD1
V gene: TRBV19
J gene: TRBJ2-5
clone size: -
CDR3 DNA: TGTGCCAGTTCGGACAGGGGCATAGAGACCCAGTACTTC
CDR3 protein: CASSDRGIETQYF

CDR3 length: 14
D gene: TRBD1
V gene: TRBV28
J gene: TRBJ1-6
clone size: few
CDR3 DNA: TGTGCCAGCAGGGTAGACAGGGTAGACTCAAGGCTGAAGTTT
CDR3 protein: CASRVDRVDSRLKF

CDR3 length: 13
D gene: -
V gene: TRBV13
J gene: TRBJ2-3
clone size: -
CDR3 DNA: TGTGCCAGCAGCTTCCCAGGCACAGATACGCAGTATTTT
CDR3 protein: CASSFPGTDTQYF

CDR3 length: 14
D gene: TRBD1
V gene: TRBV27
J gene: TRBJ2-7
clone size: -
CDR3 DNA: TGTGCCAGCAGGGACAGGGCGAGTAGTTACGAGCAGTACTTC
CDR3 protein: CASRDRASSYEQYF

CDR3 length: 14
D gene: -
V gene: TRBV6-1
J gene: TRBJ2-5
clone size: -
CDR3 DNA: TGTGCCAGCAGTGAAGGCCCCGCGGGCGAGACCCAGTACTTC
CDR3 protein: CASSEGPAGETQYF

CDR3 length: 13
D gene: -
V gene: TRBV4-1
J gene: TRBJ1-4
clone size: -
CDR3 DNA: TGCGCCAGCAGCCAACCGGGATTGGGCCAACTGTTTTTT
CDR3 protein: CASSQPGLGQLFF

CDR3 length: 13
D gene: TRBD1
V gene: TRBV9
J gene: TRBJ1-1
clone size: -
CDR3 DNA: TGTGCCAGCAGCGTAGGACAGGGGATTGAAGCTTTCTTT
CDR3 protein: CASSVGQGIEAFF

CDR3 length: 13
D gene: TRBD1
V gene: TRBV27
J gene: TRBJ2-3
clone size: once
CDR3 DNA: TGTGCCAGCAGTTCGAACAGGGGAGATACGCAGTATTTT
CDR3 protein: CASSSNRGDTQYF

CDR3 length: 15
D gene: -
V gene: TRBV4-1
J gene: TRBJ1-5
clone size: -
CDR3 DNA: TGCGCCAGCAGCCAAACAGACAGGAGGAAACAGCCCCAGCATTTT
CDR3 protein: CASSQTDRRKQPQHF

CDR3 length: 14
D gene: -
V gene: TRBV5-1
J gene: TRBJ2-7
clone size: -
CDR3 DNA: TGCGCCAGCAGCTGGGCAGGGCCCTCCTACGAGCAGTACTTC
CDR3 protein: CASSWAGPSYEQYF

CDR3 length: 18
D gene: TRBD1
V gene: TRBV27
J gene: TRBJ1-5
clone size: -
CDR3 DNA: TGTGCCAGCAGTCCAAGGGGGACAGGGACACAGAGCAATCGGCCCCAGCATTTT
CDR3 protein: CASSPRGTGTQSNRPQHF

CDR3 length: 15
D gene: TRBD1
V gene: TRBV7-9
J gene: TRBJ1-1
clone size: -
CDR3 DNA: TGTGCCAGCAGCTCGGGACAGGGCCTGGGGACTGAAGCTTTCTTT
CDR3 protein: CASSSGQGLGTEAFF

CDR3 length: 13
D gene: TRBD1
V gene: TRBV5-6
J gene: TRBJ2-3
clone size: -
CDR3 DNA: TGTGCCAGCAGCCACTCCAGGGGGTTTACGCAGTATTTT
CDR3 protein: CASSHSRGFTQYF

CDR3 length: 14
D gene: -
V gene: TRBV9
J gene: TRBJ1-2
clone size: -
CDR3 DNA: TGTGCCAGCAGCGTACCCTCAACAGGGTATGGCTACACCTTC
CDR3 protein: CASSVPSTGYGYTF

CDR3 length: 11
D gene: -
V gene: TRBV2
J gene: TRBJ2-7
clone size: -
CDR3 DNA: TGTGCCAGCAGTGAGGCAGTCGAGCAGTACTTC
CDR3 protein: CASSEAVEQYF

CDR3 length: 16
D gene: -
V gene: TRBV21-1
J gene: TRBJ2-5
clone size: -
CDR3 DNA: TGTGCCAGCAGCATTCCGGAGCCCTCCCAGCAAGAGACCCAGTACTTC
CDR3 protein: CASSIPEPSQQETQYF

CDR3 length: 20
D gene: TRBD1
V gene: TRBV4-1
J gene: TRBJ2-7
clone size: -
CDR3 DNA: TGCGCCAGCAGCCCCCGTACCGAAGGAAAAATAGGACAGGCCTCCTACGAGCAGTACTTC
CDR3 protein: CASSPRTEGKIGQASYEQYF

CDR3 length: 15
D gene: -
V gene: TRBV7-8
J gene: TRBJ2-7
clone size: -
CDR3 DNA: TGTGCCAGCAGCTCCCGCCGGACATCGTCCTACGAGCAGTACTTC
CDR3 protein: CASSSRRTSSYEQYF

CDR3 length: 16
D gene: -
V gene: TRBV6-5
J gene: TRBJ2-1
clone size: -
CDR3 DNA: TGTGCCAGCAGTTACTCTGGGGCAGGGCCCAGCGATGAGCAGTTCTTC
CDR3 protein: CASSYSGAGPSDEQFF

CDR3 length: 20
D gene: -
V gene: TRBV21-1
J gene: TRBJ1-5
clone size: -
CDR3 DNA: TGTGCCAGCAGCAAATATCCGGTTTTGGACAGGGGTTTTAGCAATCAGCCCCAGCATTTT
CDR3 protein: CASSKYPVLDRGFSNQPQHF

CDR3 length: 15
D gene: -
V gene: TRBV18
J gene: TRBJ2-1
clone size: -
CDR3 DNA: TGTGCCAGCTCACCCCCGTCGACATGGCACAATGAGCAGTTCTTC
CDR3 protein: CASSPPSTWHNEQFF

CDR3 length: 12
D gene: TRBD1
V gene: TRBV2
J gene: TRBJ1-5
clone size: -
CDR3 DNA: TGTGCCAGTGGACAGGGTGATCAGCCCCAGCATTTT
CDR3 protein: CASGQGDQPQHF

CDR3 length: 14
D gene: TRBD1
V gene: TRBV5-6
J gene: TRBJ1-2
clone size: -
CDR3 DNA: TGTGCCAGCAGTCAGGGGTGGACAGGGTATGGCTACACCTTC
CDR3 protein: CASSQGWTGYGYTF

CDR3 length: 14
D gene: TRBD2
V gene: TRBV29-1
J gene: TRBJ2-1
clone size: -
CDR3 DNA: TGCAGCGTTGATTGGCTAGCGGGAGACAATGAGCAGTTCTTC
CDR3 protein: CSVDWLAGDNEQFF

CDR3 length: 15
D gene: TRBD2
V gene: TRBV29-1
J gene: TRBJ2-2
clone size: -
CDR3 DNA: TGCAGCGTTGGGGGTAGCGGGACGAACACCGGGGAGCTGTTTTTT
CDR3 protein: CSVGGSGTNTGELFF

CDR3 length: 14
D gene: TRBD1
V gene: TRBV25-1
J gene: TRBJ2-1
clone size: -
CDR3 DNA: TGTGCCAGCAACTACAGGGGGCACCAGAATGAGCAGTTCTTC
CDR3 protein: CASNYRGHQNEQFF

CDR3 length: 15
D gene: -
V gene: TRBV27
J gene: TRBJ2-3
clone size: -
CDR3 DNA: TGTGCCAGCAACAACAGGTACCCCATCACAGATACGCAGTATTTT
CDR3 protein: CASNNRYPITDTQYF

CDR3 length: 14
D gene: TRBD2
V gene: TRBV7-9
J gene: TRBJ2-1
clone size: -
CDR3 DNA: TGTGCCAGCAGCGCGGGACTAGCATACAATGAGCAGTTCTTC
CDR3 protein: CASSAGLAYNEQFF

CDR3 length: 12
D gene: -
V gene: TRBV6-4
J gene: TRBJ2-1
clone size: -
CDR3 DNA: TGTGCCAGCAGCGACGGACTCGGTGAGCAGTTCTTC
CDR3 protein: CASSDGLGEQFF

CDR3 length: 14
D gene: -
V gene: TRBV28
J gene: TRBJ1-4
clone size: -
CDR3 DNA: TGTGCCAGCGTCGGAGGGTCAACTAATGAAAAACTGTTTTTT
CDR3 protein: CASVGGSTNEKLFF

CDR3 length: 11
D gene: TRBD1
V gene: TRBV6-5
J gene: TRBJ1-1
clone size: many
CDR3 DNA: TGTGCCAGCAGACGACAGGGTACGGCTTTCTTT
CDR3 protein: CASRRQGTAFF

CDR3 length: 10
D gene: -
V gene: TRBV29-1
J gene: TRBJ1-1
clone size: -
CDR3 DNA: TGCAGCGTTGGGACAGTTGAAGCTTTCTTT
CDR3 protein: CSVGTVEAFF

CDR3 length: 17
D gene: -
V gene: TRBV11-2
J gene: TRBJ2-7
clone size: -
CDR3 DNA: TGTGCCAGCAGCCCAGCGGGGAGGGGGGTTTTTCCCTACGAGCAGTACTTC
CDR3 protein: CASSPAGRGVFPYEQYF

CDR3 length: 15
D gene: TRBD1
V gene: TRBV19
J gene: TRBJ2-3
clone size: -
CDR3 DNA: TGTGCCAGCAAGTCCGGACAGGGGGCCGCAGATACGCAGTATTTT
CDR3 protein: CASKSGQGAADTQYF

CDR3 length: 16
D gene: -
V gene: TRBV7-8
J gene: TRBJ1-2
clone size: -
CDR3 DNA: TGTGCCAGCAGCTTGGGGGGACGGAGGGCTAACTATGGCTACACCTTC
CDR3 protein: CASSLGGRRANYGYTF

CDR3 length: 15
D gene: -
V gene: TRBV15
J gene: TRBJ2-7
clone size: once
CDR3 DNA: TGTGCCACCAGCAGAGGGGCCGGGACAAAGGACGAGCAGTACTTC
CDR3 protein: CATSRGAGTKDEQYF